The 30 T cell receptor beta chains below were found in one sample sequenced in a study of Graves' ophthalmopathy and Graves' hyperthyroidism. The TCR beta CDR3 regions underwent amplification from RNA transcripts. Second-round multiplex PCR came after a first-round RT-PCR that employed HTBI primers. TCRdb redid the calling of the multiplex PCR reads with MiXCR, one entry per CDR3 protein. The top ten clones hold roughly 3% of a sample with about 420,000 distinct CDR3 sequences, 20% to 25% of them seen once. Source material: peripheral blood. The origin of the receptors is a woman between 18 and 29 years old with stable Graves' hyperthyroidism.

The J gene is TRBJ1-2, the V gene TRBV11-2; TRBD1 matches 9 bases. The CDR3 totals 15 residues. V was clipped by 4 bases and J by 6 bases; unmatched bases: 9. The germline CDR1 and CDR2 sequences are SGHAT and FQNNGV. CDR3 region: CASSSSGTGSDGYTF. Here the CDR3 DNA reads TGTGCCAGCAGCTCTAGTGGGACAGGGTCTGATGGCTACACCTTC.

This clonotype appeared many times. The CDR3 nucleotides read TGTGCCAGCAGAAACCTCGGAGGGACGGCAAACTATGGCTACACCTTC. Encoded protein: CASRNLGGTANYGYTF. The chain employs TRBV6-1 and TRBJ1-2, with TRBD1 as a possible D gene (5 bases). In germline, CDR1 is MNHNS, CDR2 SASEGT. CDR3 length: 16 amino acids. Trimming removed 6 bases at V and 2 bases at J, with 19 bases between.

This clonotype appeared many times. The rearrangement uses TRBV10-3 and TRBJ1-1; 8 nucleotides match TRBD1. CDR3 length: 14 amino acids. Germline CDR1 ENHRY, CDR2 SYGVKD. V shed 3 bases, J shed 4 bases, and the junction held 4 bases outside the gene matches. In DNA form, the CDR3 reads TGTGCCATCAGTGAAGACAGGGGTATCACTGAAGCTTTCTTT. Translated, it gives CAISEDRGITEAFF.

In this sample, this clonotype turned up many times. At one of its ends the junction is not consistent with the germline gene, which may arise from a read error. DNA for the CDR3: TGCGCCAGCAGCGCCACCCCAGGGGGCCGGGACATTAAGTACTTC. Translated, it gives CASSATPGGRDIKYF. The V and J genes are TRBV5-1 and TRBJ2-4, with 8 bases fitting TRBD1. CDR1 and CDR2 (germline): SGHRS, YFSETQ. This CDR3 spans 15 amino acids.

This sequence joins TRBV6-5 and TRBJ1-1; possible D gene TRBD1, 6 bases. The V gene's germline CDR1 is MNHEY and CDR2 SVGAGI. V dropped 4 bases and J dropped 6 bases, with 12 bases sitting between them. The CDR3 is 13 amino acids. In DNA, the CDR3 is TGTGCCAGCAGTTCACAGGGAACCGCTGAAGCTTTCTTT. It yields the protein CASSSQGTAEAFF.

This clonotype was observed a handful of times. V and J are TRBV19 and TRBJ1-5, with 9 bases aligning to TRBD1. Germline trimming cut 7 bases from V and 1 base from J; bases unmatched to any gene: 11. The CDR3 has 17 residues. The V gene's germline CDR1 is LNHDA and CDR2 SQIVND (reference sequence). The CDR3 DNA is TGTGCCAGTAAGAGAGGCTCACAGGGGGCCAGCAATCAGCCCCAGCATTTT. It is translated as CASKRGSQGASNQPQHF. The full variable domain, its missing parts supplied by reference TRBV19 and TRBJ1-5, is DGGITQSPKYLFRKEGQNVTLSCEQNLNHDAMYWYRQDPGQGLRLIYYSQIVNDFQKGDIAEGYSVSREKKESFPLTVTSAQKNPTAFYLCASKRGSQGASNQPQHFGDGTRLSIL.

This clonotype was seen ten or more times. The V call is TRBV5-6, the J call TRBJ1-2; 7 bases align to TRBD1. J was trimmed by 8 bases and V by 4 bases; bases with no gene match: 11. The CDR3 has 14 amino acids. In germline, CDR1 is SGHDT, CDR2 YYEEEE. The CDR3 spells CASSLDFRGGGYTF. CDR3 DNA sequence: TGTGCCAGCAGCCTTGATTTCAGGGGGGGAGGCTACACCTTC.

This clonotype was picked up one time. V usage is TRBV10-3 and J usage is TRBJ1-5; no reliable D call. With 0 bases removed from V and 1 base from J, the gap between germline ends came to 10 bases. The germline gives CDR1 ENHRY, CDR2 SYGVKD. CDR3 length: 16 residues. Here the CDR3 DNA reads TGTGCCATCAGTGAGTCGAGCCTAGTGAGCAATCAGCCCCAGCATTTT. Translating gives CAISESSLVSNQPQHF.

J is TRBJ1-1 and V is TRBV27; no reliable D call. In germline, CDR1 is MNHEY, CDR2 SMNVEV (reference sequence). The V gene lost 4 bases and the J gene lost 2 bases, with 11 bases spanning the gap. CDR3 length equals 14 residues. CDR3 in DNA: TGTGCCAGCAGTTCGGCAGAGCTTAACACTGAAGCTTTCTTT. It encodes CASSSAELNTEAFF.

The table lists this clonotype with many counts. The chain is built from TRBV12-3 or TRBV12-4 and TRBJ2-5; either TRBD1 or TRBD2 may supply D (6 bases each). Trimming left V 6 bases short and J 5 bases short, with 13 bases between. The CDR3 extends over 13 amino acids. The CDR3 region has the DNA TGTGCCAGCAGACTCGGGGGCGACGAGACCCAGTACTTC. Its protein product is CASRLGGDETQYF.

This clonotype has more than one count but fewer than ten. V is TRBV5-1 and J is TRBJ2-5; 14 nucleotides match TRBD2. Trimming at V came to 2 bases and at J to 5 bases, leaving 14 bases not matched to a gene. The CDR3 is 19 residues long. Germline V gene lookup returns CDR1 SGHRS and CDR2 YFSETQ. The chain's CDR3 is CASSLLPGLAGAGKETQYF. As DNA, the CDR3 is TGCGCCAGCAGCTTACTACCGGGACTAGCGGGAGCCGGTAAGGAGACCCAGTACTTC.

The chain carries TRBV6-2 or TRBV6-3 and TRBJ1-5; possibly TRBD1 for D (5 bases). Germline lookup yields CDR1 MNHEY and CDR2 SVGEGT. Deletions cut 8 bases from V and 0 bases from J, with 8 bases between. This CDR3 contains 13 residues. The CDR3, as DNA: TGTGCCAGCGGCAGGGTTAGCAATCAGCCCCAGCATTTT. Its protein is CASGRVSNQPQHF.

Notes on this clonotype: This may arise from a read error, as a much more abundant clone is one base away. The chain carries TRBV12-3 or TRBV12-4 and TRBJ2-4, with 14 bases fitting TRBD2. The V gene end was trimmed by 5 bases and the J gene end by 9 bases; junction bases not matched to a gene: 6. This CDR3 is 15 amino acids long. As DNA, the CDR3 is TGTGCCAGCAGTCAAGGGACTAGCGGGGGAATCATTCAGTACTTC. It encodes CASSQGTSGGIIQYF.

This clonotype came up a few times. J is TRBJ2-7 and V is TRBV20-1, with 9 bases aligning to TRBD1. CDR1 and CDR2 (germline): DFQATT, SNEGSKA (reference sequence). The trim removed 5 bases at V and 5 bases at J, leaving 4 bases unmatched. This CDR3 is built from 12 residues. The CDR3 DNA follows: TGCAGTGCTGGGGGACAGGGCAACGAGCAGTACTTC. Residues: CSAGGQGNEQYF.

The table lists this clonotype with many counts. V and J are TRBV11-2 and TRBJ2-7, with 8 bases matching TRBD1. CDR3 length: 16 residues. The ends lost 1 base at V and 5 bases at J; junction bases unmatched: 10. CDR1 is SGHAT, CDR2 FQNNGV, per germline. CDR3 protein: CASSLGPGTGFHEQYF. The CDR3 region has the DNA TGTGCCAGCAGCTTAGGCCCCGGGACAGGTTTCCACGAGCAGTACTTC.

At least ten counts were recorded for this clonotype. The rearrangement links TRBV12-3 or TRBV12-4 to TRBJ1-1; unclear D gene. The germline V and J ends were trimmed by 6 bases and 1 base, with 9 bases remaining between them. The CDR3 contains 13 residues. CDR3 sequence: CASRRTGNTEAFF. CDR3 DNA sequence: TGTGCCAGCAGACGGACGGGGAACACTGAAGCTTTCTTT.

This clonotype was detected ten times or more. The chain links TRBV28 to TRBJ1-2; D is uncertain. The V gene's germline CDR1 is MDHEN and CDR2 SYDVKM. This CDR3 spans 12 amino acids. The ends were cut back, 7 bases at V and 8 bases at J, with 14 bases in the middle. CDR3 loop: CASTIAREGYTF. CDR3 coding DNA: TGTGCCAGCACCATAGCTCGGGAAGGCTACACCTTC.

This clonotype was counted many times. This chain connects TRBV6-1 to TRBJ1-2, with no clear D. Germline V CDR1 and CDR2: MNHNS, SASEGT. V lost 9 bases to trimming and J lost 4 bases, with 3 bases between them. This CDR3 is 9 amino acids long. The CDR3 nucleotides are TGTGCCAGGGGCTATGGCTACACCTTC. This sequence encodes CARGYGYTF.

This chain links TRBV12-3 or TRBV12-4 with TRBJ1-3; D uncertain. This CDR3 has 12 residues. V was shortened by 8 bases and J by 0 bases, with 5 bases between the two germline ends. The CDR3 is CASLSSGNTIYF. The DNA for the CDR3 is TGTGCCAGCCTCTCCTCTGGAAACACCATATATTTT.

This clonotype was counted at least ten times. The chain recombines TRBV24-1 with TRBJ1-1; D call uncertain. The CDR3 has 15 amino acids. CDR1 and CDR2 from the germline V gene are KGHDR and SFDVKD. The germline V and J ends were trimmed by 0 bases and 1 base, with 8 bases remaining between them. CDR3 loop: CATSDLGNQNTEAFF. The DNA for the CDR3 is TGTGCCACCAGTGATTTGGGGAATCAGAACACTGAAGCTTTCTTT.

This clonotype showed up many times. The CDR3 protein is CASSPQGGHQETQYF. The CDR3 coding sequence is TGTGCCAGCAGCCCCCAGGGGGGACACCAAGAGACCCAGTACTTC. The rearrangement joins TRBV7-3 to TRBJ2-5, with D tentatively TRBD1 (7 bases). Germline assignment: CDR1 SGHTA and CDR2 FQGTGA. V was clipped by 5 bases and J by 0 bases, with 13 bases between them. The CDR3 totals 15 residues.

This clonotype was seen many times. The V and J genes are TRBV9 and TRBJ1-2, with 7 bases fitting TRBD1. V was clipped by 3 bases and J by 4 bases; unmatched bases: 9. Looked up from germline, CDR1 is SGDLS and CDR2 is YYNGEE. The CDR3 totals 15 residues. In DNA form, the CDR3 reads TGTGCCAGCAGCGGTATGGCAGGGGGGACCTATGGCTACACCTTC. Translation gives CASSGMAGGTYGYTF. The entire variable domain, with the rest obtained from reference TRBV9 and TRBJ1-2, is as follows: DSGVTQTPKHLITATGQRVTLRCSPRSGDLSVYWYQQSLDQGLQFLIQYYNGEERAKGNILERFSAQQFPDLHSELNLSSLELGDSALYFCASSGMAGGTYGYTFGSGTRLTVV.

The chain is built from TRBV10-1 and TRBJ2-5; TRBD2 matches at 8 bases. V dropped 6 bases and J dropped 5; count of bases not matched to a gene: 5. Germline-derived CDR1 and CDR2 are WNHNN and SYGVQD (reference sequence). This CDR3 spans 13 amino acids. The CDR3, as DNA: TGCGCCAGCAGCCGGGGGGGAAAGGAGACCCAGTACTTC. It is translated as CASSRGGKETQYF.

Many counts were recorded for this clonotype. V and J are TRBV6-5 and TRBJ2-5, with TRBD1 as a possible D gene (6 bases). V was pared by 2 bases and J by 8 bases, with 24 bases between. CDR3 size: 17 residues. Germline CDR1 MNHEY, CDR2 SVGAGI. CDR3 sequence: CASSYPTPRAGDKTQYF. CDR3 bases: TGTGCCAGCAGTTACCCTACCCCCCGGGCAGGGGACAAAACCCAGTACTTC.

This clonotype was picked up many times. The rearrangement links TRBV2 to TRBJ1-5, with D unclear. Germline V CDR1 and CDR2: SNHLY, FYNNEI. CDR3 length equals 13 residues. V was shortened by 3 bases and J by 4 bases, with 7 bases between the two germline ends. This CDR3 is CASSEIGNQPQHF. The CDR3 DNA is TGTGCCAGCAGTGAGATCGGGAATCAGCCCCAGCATTTT.

This clonotype was recorded many times. The V and J genes are TRBV12-3 or TRBV12-4 and TRBJ1-6; D call uncertain. V was pared by 0 bases and J by 5 bases, with 5 bases between. The CDR3 totals 14 residues. In DNA, the CDR3 is TGTGCCAGCAGTTTAGCAGGGCATAATTCACCCCTCCACTTT. As protein: CASSLAGHNSPLHF.

The chain is built from TRBV24-1 and TRBJ2-7, with TRBD2 identical over 10 bases. The CDR3 loop spans 16 amino acids. Germline CDR1 and CDR2: KGHDR and SFDVKD. V was pared by 4 bases and J by 3 bases, with 8 bases of the junction left unmatched. CDR3 nucleotides: TGTGCCACCAGTGAAACTAGCGGGACAGGCGACTACGAGCAGTACTTC. Amino acids: CATSETSGTGDYEQYF.

This clonotype showed up many times. This chain connects TRBV7-8 to TRBJ2-7; TRBD1 aligns across 9 bases. CDR3 size: 15 residues. V was clipped by 5 bases and J by 3 bases; unmatched bases: 8. Germline-derived CDR1 and CDR2 are SGHVS and FQNEAQ. The CDR3 loop is CASSLLGTGIYEQYF. CDR3 nucleotide sequence: TGTGCCAGCAGCCTCCTTGGGACAGGGATCTACGAGCAGTACTTC.

This clonotype has a handful of counts. This chain joins TRBV2 and TRBJ2-2; D uncertain. The CDR3 has 15 amino acids. Looked up from germline, CDR1 is SNHLY and CDR2 is FYNNEI. The ends were cut back, 5 bases at V and 6 bases at J, with 16 bases in the middle. This CDR3 reads CASSKDGSPPGELFF. DNA for the CDR3: TGTGCCAGCAGTAAGGATGGCTCTCCACCCGGGGAGCTGTTTTTT.

This chain links TRBV20-1 with TRBJ1-5; the D gene is possibly TRBD1 (6 bases). Between the trimmed V and J ends, which lost 3 bases and 5 bases, there was a span of 11 bases. Per germline, CDR1 DFQATT and CDR2 SNEGSKA (reference sequence). This CDR3 contains 13 residues. CDR3 DNA: TGCAGTGCTAGGCAGGGGTCCGATCAGCCCCAGCATTTT. Its protein product is CSARQGSDQPQHF.